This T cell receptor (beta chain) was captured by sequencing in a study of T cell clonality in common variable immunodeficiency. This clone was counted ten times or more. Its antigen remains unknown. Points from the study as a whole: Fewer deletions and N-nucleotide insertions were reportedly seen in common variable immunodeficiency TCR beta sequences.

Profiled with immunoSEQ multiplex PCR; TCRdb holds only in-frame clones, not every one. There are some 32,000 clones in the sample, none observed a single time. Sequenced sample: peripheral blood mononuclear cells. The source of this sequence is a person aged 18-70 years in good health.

CDR3 bases read: TGTGCCAGCAGCACGCTGGACCGGGGAGGA. It specifies CASSTLDRGG. The entire CDR3 protein is CASSTLDRGGAFF. This sequence joins TRBV11-2 and TRBJ1-1; D remains unclear. Read coverage stops 3 residues before the CDR3 terminus; the germline J gene supplies the remainder. Germline V gives CDR1 SGHAT, CDR2 FQNNGV. The CDR3 is made up of 13 amino acids.